The T cell receptor (beta chain) under discussion was sequenced for a study of cytomegalovirus exposure and HLA in healthy donors. Whole-study findings and limits: Reports described diagnosis of cytomegalovirus status by the classifier as highly specific and sensitive.

The ends lost 1 base at V and 7 bases at J; junction bases unmatched: 3. The CDR3 is made up of 14 amino acids. Germline V lookup: CDR1 SNHLY, CDR2 FYNNEI. A note on this clone: What it binds is not known.

The PCR employed 60 Vbeta primers together with 13 Jbeta primers. The repertoire was sequenced with immunoSEQ multiplex PCR; TCRdb's copy has only in-frame clones and lacks some. The sample yields about 120,000 clones, over 60% seen once. This TCR came from a female donor in good health and CMV-seronegative. J is TRBJ2-5 and V is TRBV2, with TRBD2 identical over 10 bases. The sequencing input was PBMCs. The CDR3 loop reads CASSEGASGGTQYF. The CDR3 DNA reads as TGTGCCAGCAGTGAAGGGGCTAGCGGGGGGACCCAGTACTTC.